Following are 25 T cell receptor beta chains from one sample sequenced in a study of Ad26.COV2.S vaccination and SARS-CoV-2 variants. The protocol was immunoSEQ multiplex PCR, while the TCRdb copy is restricted to in-frame clones and leaves out a portion. The table includes some 460,000 clones, 80% to 90% detected once. Treatment reported: some 20 received Ad26.COV2.S at low or high dose, single or two shots; 5 received placebo; per-sample allocation not given. Sampling was done on day 63 after the first vaccine or placebo injection. This sample comprised peripheral blood, obtained in a trial of Ad26.COV2.S vaccine versus placebo. These receptors originate from a person aged 18-65 years who received the Ad26.COV2.S COVID-19 vaccine or a placebo.

The rearrangement uses TRBV5-1 and TRBJ1-1; no clear D. The ends were cut back, 1 base at V and 0 bases at J, with 10 bases in the middle. CDR3 length equals 15 residues. CDR1 and CDR2 from the germline V gene are SGHRS and YFSETQ. The CDR3 here is CASSLSAAMNTEAFF. In DNA form, the CDR3 reads TGCGCCAGCAGCTTGAGCGCAGCCATGAACACTGAAGCTTTCTTT.

About this clone itself: This sample includes further DNA sequences coding for the same CDR3. This chain links TRBV6-5 with TRBJ1-1; D unclear. The CDR3 covers 11 residues. Trimming left V 6 bases short and J 2 bases short, with 4 bases between. The germline V gene has CDR1 MNHEY and CDR2 SVGAGI. In DNA form, the CDR3 reads TGTGCCAGCAGGGGAAACACTGAAGCTTTCTTT. It encodes CASRGNTEAFF.

The chain links TRBV7-3 to TRBJ2-3; D is uncertain. The germline V gene has CDR1 SGHTA and CDR2 FQGTGA. V was clipped by 1 base and J by 2 bases, with 7 bases between them. The CDR3 contains 14 residues. The CDR3 loop reads CASSLNALTDTQYF. For the CDR3, the DNA is TGTGCCAGCAGCTTAAACGCCCTCACAGATACGCAGTATTTT.

The rearrangement uses TRBV29-1 and TRBJ2-5, with D possibly matching TRBD1 (5 bases). Looked up from germline, CDR1 is SQVTM and CDR2 is ANQGSEA. V lost 1 base to trimming and J lost 4 bases, with 7 bases between them. This CDR3 has 12 amino acids. The CDR3 DNA follows: TGCAGCGTTGAAGGCAGGGCAGAGACCCAGTACTTC. This encodes CSVEGRAETQYF.

The gene calls are TRBV9 and TRBJ2-1; D call uncertain. CDR1 and CDR2 from the germline V gene are SGDLS and YYNGEE. The CDR3 spans 14 residues. Between the trimmed V and J ends, which lost 0 bases and 3 bases, there was a span of 7 bases. The CDR3: CASSVGGDYNEQFF. In DNA, the CDR3 is TGTGCCAGCAGCGTAGGTGGCGACTACAATGAGCAGTTCTTC.

This sequence joins TRBV19 and TRBJ2-2; D unclear. The CDR3 spans 13 residues. Looked up from germline, CDR1 is LNHDA and CDR2 is SQIVND (reference sequence). V was cut by 11 bases and J by 1 base, with 11 bases left in between. CDR3 sequence reads: CASVAGNTGELFF. The CDR3 bases are TGTGCCTCCGTGGCCGGGAACACCGGGGAGCTGTTTTTT.

The chain is built from TRBV28 and TRBJ1-5; D uncertain. V lost 2 bases to trimming and J lost 7 bases, with 12 bases between them. The CDR3 is 14 residues long. Per the germline V gene, CDR1 is MDHEN and CDR2 is SYDVKM. In DNA form, the CDR3 reads TGTGCCAGCAGTTTAGGGGTGGGCTTACAGCCCCAGCATTTT. Translated: CASSLGVGLQPQHF. The whole variable domain, filled in from reference TRBV28 and TRBJ1-5, reads DVKVTQSSRYLVKRTGEKVFLECVQDMDHENMFWYRQDPGLGLRLIYFSYDVKMKEKGDIPEGYSVSREKKERFSLILESASTNQTSMYLCASSLGVGLQPQHFGDGTRLSIL.

The chain is built from TRBV15 and TRBJ1-2; TRBD1 is a possible D gene (5 bases). CDR1 and CDR2 (germline): LNHNV, YYDKDF (reference sequence). The CDR3 runs 14 residues. V lost 0 bases to trimming and J lost 12 bases, with 17 bases between them. CDR3 in amino acids: CATSRDLGQVQDTF. The CDR3 bases are TGTGCCACCAGCAGAGATCTGGGCCAGGTACAGGACACCTTC.

This chain uses TRBV9 with TRBJ1-6, with D unresolved. Per germline, CDR1 SGDLS and CDR2 YYNGEE. There are 15 residues in the CDR3. V lost 0 bases to trimming and J lost 7 bases, with 11 bases between them. CDR3 sequence (DNA): TGTGCCAGCAGCGTAGAAAATATGGACAATTCACCCCTCCACTTT. It yields the protein CASSVENMDNSPLHF.

The CDR3: CASSLRSDDEQYF. For the CDR3, the DNA is TGTGCCAGCAGTTTGCGATCGGATGACGAGCAGTACTTC. The chain recombines TRBV28 with TRBJ2-7; D is undetermined. CDR1 is MDHEN, CDR2 SYDVKM, per germline. V was pared by 3 bases and J by 5 bases, with 11 bases between. The CDR3 runs 13 residues. Based on the CDR3 plus reference TRBV28 and TRBJ2-7, the full variable domain is DVKVTQSSRYLVKRTGEKVFLECVQDMDHENMFWYRQDPGLGLRLIYFSYDVKMKEKGDIPEGYSVSREKKERFSLILESASTNQTSMYLCASSLRSDDEQYFGPGTRLTVT.

The chain is built from TRBV5-1 and TRBJ2-1; D perhaps matches TRBD1 (7 bases). The CDR3 is made up of 13 amino acids. Germline V gives CDR1 SGHRS, CDR2 YFSETQ. V gave up 0 bases and J gave up 9 bases, with 10 bases separating them. This CDR3 reads CASSLDRGGEQFF. Written as DNA, the CDR3 is TGCGCCAGCAGCTTGGACAGGGGAGGTGAGCAGTTCTTC.

The table lists this clone with a count of one. This rearrangement joins TRBV5-4 to TRBJ2-7; the match to TRBD2 covers 7 bases. The trim removed 4 bases at V and 3 bases at J, leaving 4 bases unmatched. Germline CDR1 and CDR2: SGHNT and YYREEE (reference sequence). The CDR3 runs 13 residues. This CDR3 reads CASSSGTRYEQYF. CDR3 in DNA: TGTGCCAGCAGCAGCGGGACCCGCTACGAGCAGTACTTC.

The chain uses TRBV7-6 and TRBJ2-7, with D uncertain. Germline V gene lookup returns CDR1 SGHVS and CDR2 FNYEAQ. Trimming pared 5 bases from V and 2 bases from J, leaving 10 bases between. The CDR3 is 13 amino acids. CDR3 sequence: CASSRNSAYEQYF. In DNA, the CDR3 is TGTGCCAGCAGCAGAAACAGTGCCTACGAGCAGTACTTC. The full variable domain, with the rest looked up from reference TRBV7-6 and TRBJ2-7, is GAGVSQSPRYKVTKRGQDVALRCDPISGHVSLYWYRQALGQGPEFLTYFNYEAQQDKSGLPNDRFSAERPEGSISTLTIQRTEQRDSAMYRCASSRNSAYEQYFGPGTRLTVT.

The gene calls are TRBV4-1 and TRBJ1-3; 8 bases line up with TRBD1. CDR1 is MGHRA and CDR2 is YSYEKL in the germline V gene. With 3 bases clipped from V and 3 bases from J, the junction kept 7 bases outside the gene matches. The CDR3 is made up of 16 amino acids. The CDR3 spells CASSHPTGADGNTIYF. The CDR3 nucleotides are TGCGCCAGCAGCCACCCGACAGGGGCCGATGGAAACACCATATATTTT.

J is TRBJ1-3 and V is TRBV18; D is uncertain. The V end was cut by 2 bases, the J end by 0 bases, with 11 bases between. The CDR3 length is 16 residues. Per the germline V gene, CDR1 is KGHSH and CDR2 is LQKENI. CDR3 DNA: TGTGCCAGCTCACCAAGGACCCGAAGCTCTGGAAACACCATATATTTT. This gives the protein CASSPRTRSSGNTIYF.

The chain carries TRBV6-5 and TRBJ1-2; D unclear. Trimming stripped 0 bases from V and 2 bases from J, with 10 bases between. The CDR3 runs 15 residues. Germline CDR1 and CDR2: MNHEY and SVGAGI. In DNA form, the CDR3 reads TGTGCCAGCAGTTACTCAAAAATTACGAACTATGGCTACACCTTC. Its translation is CASSYSKITNYGYTF.

This sequence joins TRBV2 and TRBJ1-5; weak D call: TRBD1 (6 bases). The length of the CDR3 is 10 residues. Per germline, CDR1 SNHLY and CDR2 FYNNEI. The V end lost 8 bases, the J end lost 8 bases, and 7 bases lay between the germline ends. CDR3 residues: CASGGEPQHF. CDR3 bases: TGTGCCAGCGGGGGCGAGCCCCAGCATTTT.

V gene TRBV7-8 combines with J gene TRBJ2-1; either TRBD1 or TRBD2 may fit D (5 bases each). Trimming removed 4 bases from V and 12 bases from J, with 16 bases in between. Germline V lookup: CDR1 SGHVS, CDR2 FQNEAQ. The CDR3 contains 13 residues. The CDR3 loop reads CASSSYRGDGQFF. CDR3 nucleotides: TGTGCCAGCAGCTCATATCGTGGGGACGGGCAGTTCTTC. The whole variable domain, filled in from reference TRBV7-8 and TRBJ2-1, reads GAGVSQSPRYKVAKRGQDVALRCDPISGHVSLFWYQQALGQGPEFLTYFQNEAQLDKSGLPSDRFFAERPEGSVSTLKIQRTQQEDSAVYLCASSSYRGDGQFFGPGTRLTVL.

This chain connects TRBV5-5 to TRBJ1-2; unclear D gene. CDR1 and CDR2 from the germline V gene are SGHKS and YYEKEE (reference sequence). The V gene lost 4 bases and the J gene lost 0 bases, with 7 bases spanning the gap. The CDR3 runs 13 residues. CDR3 nucleotides: TGTGCCAGCAGCCACGGTACTAACTATGGCTACACCTTC. As protein: CASSHGTNYGYTF.

The CDR3 reads CASSFSPGLKIVYEQYF. As DNA, the CDR3 is TGTGCCAGCAGTTTCTCCCCGGGACTGAAAATAGTCTACGAGCAGTACTTC. V usage is TRBV28 and J usage is TRBJ2-7, with D perhaps TRBD2 (6 bases). Trimming cost V 3 bases and J 3 bases, with 21 bases left between them. In germline, CDR1 is MDHEN, CDR2 SYDVKM. The CDR3 length is 17 residues.

V gene TRBV19 combines with J gene TRBJ1-2; TRBD1 matches at 9 bases. V lost 8 bases and J lost 6; bases outside the gene matches: 7. This CDR3 is built from 13 residues. Per the germline V gene, CDR1 is LNHDA and CDR2 is SQIVND (reference sequence). The CDR3 coding sequence is TGTGCCAGTGGGGGACAGGGAAGCCATGGCTACACCTTC. Its translation: CASGGQGSHGYTF.

The chain joins TRBV12-3 or TRBV12-4 to TRBJ1-2; D unresolved. The CDR3 sequence is 13 residues long. Trimming stripped 3 bases from V and 6 bases from J, with 11 bases between. The CDR3 protein is CASSFWTGHGYTF. The CDR3 bases are TGTGCCAGCAGTTTCTGGACCGGACATGGCTACACCTTC.

This chain links TRBV7-3 with TRBJ2-7; D tentatively reads TRBD1 or TRBD2 (6 bases each). CDR1 and CDR2 (germline): SGHTA, FQGTGA. This CDR3 comprises 14 residues. V was cut by 1 base and J by 5 bases, with 12 bases left in between. This chain's CDR3 is CASSLIGGLDEQYF. The CDR3 DNA is TGTGCCAGCAGCTTAATTGGGGGGCTGGACGAGCAGTACTTC.

The chain is built from TRBV24-1 and TRBJ1-5; TRBD1 matches at 8 bases. This CDR3 is built from 17 residues. Germline lookup yields CDR1 KGHDR and CDR2 SFDVKD. V lost 3 bases to trimming and J lost 6 bases; unmatched junction nucleotides: 12. The CDR3 region is CATSDRKGGQGIQPQHF. CDR3 DNA sequence: TGTGCCACCAGTGATCGGAAAGGTGGACAGGGTATTCAGCCCCAGCATTTT.

The chain combines TRBV18 with TRBJ2-1, with 7 bases matching TRBD1. Germline CDR1 reads KGHSH; CDR2 reads LQKENI. J lost 4 bases, V lost 5 bases, and 5 bases had no gene match. The CDR3 has 14 residues. CDR3 sequence (DNA): TGTGCCAGCTCAACCCGGGACAGATACAATGAGCAGTTCTTC. This codes for CASSTRDRYNEQFF.